This T cell receptor beta chain was identified in a study of shared clonotypes between healthy human individuals. TCRdb's table, derived via immunoSEQ multiplex PCR, lists solely in-frame clones and lacks some. Of 850,000 to 1,200,000 clones listed, more than 65% are singletons. Notes on the study in general: Sorted-subset sequencing, rarefaction showed, was incomplete despite large depth.

This clone has only one observation. Its target is unknown. Germline assignment: CDR1 SGDLS and CDR2 YYNGEE. The V end lost 4 bases, the J end lost 4 bases, and 18 bases lay between the germline ends. CDR3 length equals 16 residues. Every contributor of samples was a Caucasian grown-up residing in Nashville, Tennessee. CD4+ cells underwent separation, giving CD45RA+ naive and CD45RA-negative memory subsets. J is TRBJ1-3 and V is TRBV9; D perhaps matches TRBD1 (5 bases). The source is a man in his late teens or twenties in good health. The material sequenced was memory CD4+ T cells sorted from blood. Subset defined: CD45RA-negative fraction. The CDR3 sequence is CASSTREGTNGNTIYF. The CDR3 DNA follows: TGTGCCAGCAGCACCCGAGAGGGGACTAACGGAAACACCATATATTTT.